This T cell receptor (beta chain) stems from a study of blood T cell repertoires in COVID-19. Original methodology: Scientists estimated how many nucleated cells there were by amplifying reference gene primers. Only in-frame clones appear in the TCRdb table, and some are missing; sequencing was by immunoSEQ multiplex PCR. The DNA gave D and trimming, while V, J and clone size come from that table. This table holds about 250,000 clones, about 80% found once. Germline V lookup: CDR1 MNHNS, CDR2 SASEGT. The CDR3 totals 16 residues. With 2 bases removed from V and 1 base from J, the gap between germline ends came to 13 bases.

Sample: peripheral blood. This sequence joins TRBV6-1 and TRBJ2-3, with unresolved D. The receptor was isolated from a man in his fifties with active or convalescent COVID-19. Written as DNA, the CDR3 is TGTGCCAGCAGTGAACGTGGGCTCGATGGCACAGATACGCAGTATTTT. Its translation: CASSERGLDGTDTQYF.